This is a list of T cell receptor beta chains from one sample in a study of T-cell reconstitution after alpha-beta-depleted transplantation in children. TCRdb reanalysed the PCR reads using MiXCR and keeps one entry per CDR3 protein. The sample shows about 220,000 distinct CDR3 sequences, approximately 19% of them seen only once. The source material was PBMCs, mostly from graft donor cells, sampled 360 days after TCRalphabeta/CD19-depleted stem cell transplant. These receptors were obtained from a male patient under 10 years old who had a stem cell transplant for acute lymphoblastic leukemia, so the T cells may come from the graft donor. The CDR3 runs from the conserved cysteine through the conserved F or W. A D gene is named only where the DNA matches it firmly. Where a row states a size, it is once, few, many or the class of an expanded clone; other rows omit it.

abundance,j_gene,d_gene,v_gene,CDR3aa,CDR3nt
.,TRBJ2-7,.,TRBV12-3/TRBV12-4,CASSPWAFYEQYF,TGTGCCAGCAGCCCCTGGGCATTTTACGAGCAGTACTTC
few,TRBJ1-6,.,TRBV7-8,CASSLARQGLNSPLHF,TGTGCCAGCAGCTTAGCGCGGCAGGGGTTAAATTCACCCCTCCACTTT
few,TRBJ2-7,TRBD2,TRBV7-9,CASSSRLAGVGEQYF,TGTGCCAGCAGCTCCCGCCTAGCGGGAGTGGGGGAGCAGTACTTC
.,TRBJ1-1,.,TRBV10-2,CASSESAEAEAFF,TGCGCCAGCAGTGAGTCGGCAGAAGCTGAAGCTTTCTTT
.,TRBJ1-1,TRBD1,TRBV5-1,CASKGTGWNTEAFF,TGCGCCAGCAAAGGGACAGGGTGGAACACTGAAGCTTTCTTT
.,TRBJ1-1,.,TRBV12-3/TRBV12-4,CASMSGNTEAFF,TGTGCCAGCATGTCGGGGAACACTGAAGCTTTCTTT
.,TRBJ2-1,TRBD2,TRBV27,CASRQAGTFNEQFF,TGTGCCAGCAGACAAGCGGGAACCTTCAATGAGCAGTTCTTC
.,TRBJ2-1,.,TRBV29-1,CSVVRLNNEQFF,TGCAGCGTTGTTCGACTCAACAATGAGCAGTTCTTC
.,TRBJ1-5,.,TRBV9,CASSVGQGSGQPQHF,TGTGCCAGCAGCGTAGGTCAGGGGAGCGGTCAGCCCCAGCATTTT
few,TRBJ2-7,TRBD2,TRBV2,CASSESGGPGYEQYF,TGTGCCAGCAGTGAAAGCGGGGGGCCGGGCTACGAGCAGTACTTC
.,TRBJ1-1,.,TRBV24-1,CATSDMQQGTTFF,TGTGCCACCAGTGATATGCAGCAGGGGACGACTTTCTTT
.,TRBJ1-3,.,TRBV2,CASSEGRGLGNTIYF,TGTGCCAGCAGTGAAGGTCGGGGGCTTGGAAACACCATATATTTT
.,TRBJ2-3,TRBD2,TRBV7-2,CASSLIPLLAGVGTQYF,TGTGCCAGCAGCTTAATTCCCCTTCTAGCGGGGGTCGGTACGCAGTATTTT
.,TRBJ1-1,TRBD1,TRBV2,CASSLDREWGTEAFF,TGTGCCAGCAGTCTGGACAGGGAATGGGGCACTGAAGCTTTCTTT
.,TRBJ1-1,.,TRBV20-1,CSAKLPTGGISEAFF,TGCAGTGCAAAGCTCCCTACCGGGGGGATATCCGAAGCTTTCTTT
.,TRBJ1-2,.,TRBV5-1,CASSLAVNYGYTF,TGCGCCAGCAGCTTGGCCGTAAACTATGGCTACACCTTC
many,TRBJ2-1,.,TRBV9,CASTVGGSSYNEQFF,TGTGCCAGCACCGTAGGGGGGTCCTCCTACAATGAGCAGTTCTTC
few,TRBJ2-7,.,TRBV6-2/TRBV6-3,CASDFGGASYEQYF,TGTGCCAGCGACTTCGGGGGAGCCTCCTACGAGCAGTACTTC
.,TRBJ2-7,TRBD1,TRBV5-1,CASSLVLWDRVDEQYF,TGCGCCAGCAGCTTGGTCTTATGGGACAGGGTGGACGAGCAGTACTTC
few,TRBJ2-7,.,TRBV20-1,CSARGDSSYEQYF,TGCAGTGCTAGAGGGGACTCCTCCTACGAGCAGTACTTC
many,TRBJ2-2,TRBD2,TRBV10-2,CASSNGLGKTGELFF,TGCGCCAGCAGCAACGGACTAGGGAAGACCGGGGAGCTGTTTTTT
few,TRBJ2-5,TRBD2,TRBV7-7,CASSMLGAGGEETQYF,TGTGCCAGCAGCATGCTCGGGGCGGGGGGGGAAGAGACCCAGTACTTC
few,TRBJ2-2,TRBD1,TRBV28,CAGTGLTGELFF,TGTGCCGGGACAGGGCTCACCGGGGAGCTGTTTTTT
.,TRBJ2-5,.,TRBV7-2,CASSLEAGSSETQYF,TGTGCCAGCAGCTTAGAGGCGGGAAGTTCGGAGACCCAGTACTTC
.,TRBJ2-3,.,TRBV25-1,CASSESLAGSTDTQYF,TGTGCCAGCAGTGAATCCCTAGCTGGGTCCACAGATACGCAGTATTTT
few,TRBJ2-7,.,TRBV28,CASSFSPLYEQYF,TGTGCCAGCAGTTTTAGCCCTCTTTACGAGCAGTACTTC
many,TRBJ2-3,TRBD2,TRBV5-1,CASTLAGGPSTDTQYF,TGCGCCAGCACACTAGCGGGGGGGCCGTCCACAGATACGCAGTATTTT
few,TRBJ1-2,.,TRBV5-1,CASSLRTHRTNYGYTF,TGCGCCAGCAGCTTGCGGACTCACAGGACTAACTATGGCTACACCTTC
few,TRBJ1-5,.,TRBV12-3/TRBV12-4,CASSLDLAGGYHQPQHF,TGTGCCAGCAGTTTAGATCTGGCGGGAGGCTACCATCAGCCCCAGCATTTT
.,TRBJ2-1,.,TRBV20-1,CSARKLAKVYNEQFF,TGCAGTGCTAGAAAGCTAGCTAAGGTCTACAATGAGCAGTTCTTC
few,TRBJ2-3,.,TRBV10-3,CAISDTGTSFTDTQYF,TGTGCCATCAGTGATACCGGGACCTCTTTCACAGATACGCAGTATTTT
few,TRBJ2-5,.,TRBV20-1,CSAPWGVLRETQYF,TGCAGTGCTCCCTGGGGGGTATTGAGGGAGACCCAGTACTTC
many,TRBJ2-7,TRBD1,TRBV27,CASSFKTGGTYEQYF,TGTGCCAGCAGTTTCAAAACAGGGGGGACCTACGAGCAGTACTTC
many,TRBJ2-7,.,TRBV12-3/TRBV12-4,CASSSGIAYEQYF,TGTGCCAGCAGTTCCGGGATCGCCTACGAGCAGTACTTC
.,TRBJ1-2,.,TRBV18,CASSPPVENYGYTF,TGTGCCAGCTCACCACCGGTGGAGAACTATGGCTACACCTTC